The entry that follows covers one T cell receptor (beta chain) sequence. Its antigen is not known. V dropped 5 bases and J dropped 4 bases, with 14 bases sitting between them. The CDR3 loop spans 14 amino acids. The germline gives CDR1 MDHEN, CDR2 SYDVKM. The data originate from a study of cytomegalovirus exposure and HLA in healthy donors. Study-wide results and limits: Presence/absence analysis assumed near-uniform sequencing depth across donors.

Use of 60 Vbeta and 13 Jbeta primers characterized the PCR. Assay used: immunoSEQ multiplex PCR; TCRdb lists only in-frame clones, some missing. The data show tens of thousands of clones, around 80% seen once. The receptor was isolated from a man aged 40-50 years in good health and CMV-seronegative. This sequence joins TRBV28 and TRBJ1-2; D might be TRBD1 (5 bases). Source material: PBMCs. CDR3 amino acids: CASSTPLTGYGYTF. The CDR3 nucleotides are TGTGCCAGCAGTACCCCCCTTACAGGCTATGGCTACACCTTC.